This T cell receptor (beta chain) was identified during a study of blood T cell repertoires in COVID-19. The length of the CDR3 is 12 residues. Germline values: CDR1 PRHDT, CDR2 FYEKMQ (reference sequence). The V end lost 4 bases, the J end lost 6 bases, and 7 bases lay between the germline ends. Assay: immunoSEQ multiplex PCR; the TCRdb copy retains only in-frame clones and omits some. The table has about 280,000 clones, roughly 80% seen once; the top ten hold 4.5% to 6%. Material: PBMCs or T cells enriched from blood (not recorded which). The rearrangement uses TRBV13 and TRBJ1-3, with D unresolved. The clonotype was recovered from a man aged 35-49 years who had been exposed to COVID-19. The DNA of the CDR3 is TGTGCCAGCAGCTGGGCCCCAAACACCATATATTTT. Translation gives CASSWAPNTIYF. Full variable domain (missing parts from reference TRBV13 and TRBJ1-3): AAGVIQSPRHLIKEKRETATLKCYPIPRHDTVYWYQQGPGQDPQFLISFYEKMQSDKGSIPDRFSAQQFSDYHSELNMSSLELGDSALYFCASSWAPNTIYFGEGSWLTVV.